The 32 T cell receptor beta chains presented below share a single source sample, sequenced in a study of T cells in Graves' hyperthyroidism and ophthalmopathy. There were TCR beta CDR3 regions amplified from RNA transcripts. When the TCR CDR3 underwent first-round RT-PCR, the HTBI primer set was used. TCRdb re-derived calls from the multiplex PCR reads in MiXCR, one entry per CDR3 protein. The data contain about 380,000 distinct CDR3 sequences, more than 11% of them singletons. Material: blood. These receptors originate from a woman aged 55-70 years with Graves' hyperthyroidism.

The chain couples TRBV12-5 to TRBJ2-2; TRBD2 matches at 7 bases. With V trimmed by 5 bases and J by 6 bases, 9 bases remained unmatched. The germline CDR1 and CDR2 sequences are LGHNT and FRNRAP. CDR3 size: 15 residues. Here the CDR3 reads CASGPWEGRAGELFF. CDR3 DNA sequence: TGTGCTAGTGGTCCCTGGGAGGGCCGGGCCGGGGAGCTGTTTTTT.

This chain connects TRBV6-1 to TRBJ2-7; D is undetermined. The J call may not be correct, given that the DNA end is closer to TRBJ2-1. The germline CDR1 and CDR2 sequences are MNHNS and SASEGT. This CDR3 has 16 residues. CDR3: CASSEDYGRYSYEQFF. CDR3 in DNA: TGTGCCAGCAGTGAAGACTATGGGCGTTACTCCTACGAGCAGTTCTTC.

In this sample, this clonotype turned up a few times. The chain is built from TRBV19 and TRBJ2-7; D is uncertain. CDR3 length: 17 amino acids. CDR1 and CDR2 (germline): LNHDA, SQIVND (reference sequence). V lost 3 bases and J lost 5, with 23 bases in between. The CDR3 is CASSISLAYPGGHEQYF. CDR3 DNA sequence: TGTGCCAGTAGTATCTCGCTCGCCTACCCGGGCGGCCACGAGCAGTACTTC. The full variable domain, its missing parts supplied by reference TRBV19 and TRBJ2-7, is DGGITQSPKYLFRKEGQNVTLSCEQNLNHDAMYWYRQDPGQGLRLIYYSQIVNDFQKGDIAEGYSVSREKKESFPLTVTSAQKNPTAFYLCASSISLAYPGGHEQYFGPGTRLTVT.

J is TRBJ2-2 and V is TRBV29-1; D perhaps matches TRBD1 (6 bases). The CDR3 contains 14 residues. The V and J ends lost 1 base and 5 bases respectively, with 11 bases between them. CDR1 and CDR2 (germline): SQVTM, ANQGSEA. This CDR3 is CSVEGQRGTGELFF. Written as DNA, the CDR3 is TGCAGCGTTGAAGGTCAGAGGGGGACCGGGGAGCTGTTTTTT.

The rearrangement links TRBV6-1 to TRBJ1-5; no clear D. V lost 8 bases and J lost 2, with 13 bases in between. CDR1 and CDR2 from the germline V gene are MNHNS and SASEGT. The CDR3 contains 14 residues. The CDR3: CASDVGRGNQPQHF. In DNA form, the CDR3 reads TGTGCCAGCGATGTAGGAAGGGGCAATCAGCCCCAGCATTTT.

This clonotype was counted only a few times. The DNA for the CDR3 is TGTGCCAGCAGCTTGAAGTCTGTGGAGACCCAGTACTTC. Its protein is CASSLKSVETQYF. The rearrangement joins TRBV5-8 to TRBJ2-5; no clear D gene. The CDR3 extends over 13 amino acids. V was clipped by 1 base and J by 5 bases, with 9 bases between them. CDR1 and CDR2 (germline): SGHTS, YDEGEE.

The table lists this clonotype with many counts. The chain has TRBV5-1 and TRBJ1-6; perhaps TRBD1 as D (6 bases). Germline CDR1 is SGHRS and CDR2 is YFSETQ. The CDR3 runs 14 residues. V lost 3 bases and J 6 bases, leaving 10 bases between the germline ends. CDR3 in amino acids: CASSYGQFNSPLHF. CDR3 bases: TGCGCCAGCAGCTACGGACAGTTTAATTCACCCCTCCACTTT.

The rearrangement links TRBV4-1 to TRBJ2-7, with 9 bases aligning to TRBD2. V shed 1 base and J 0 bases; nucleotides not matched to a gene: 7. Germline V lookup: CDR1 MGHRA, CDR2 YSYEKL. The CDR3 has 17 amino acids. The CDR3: CASSQGPLAGSSYEQYF. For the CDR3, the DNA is TGCGCCAGCAGCCAAGGTCCCCTAGCGGGAAGCTCCTACGAGCAGTACTTC.

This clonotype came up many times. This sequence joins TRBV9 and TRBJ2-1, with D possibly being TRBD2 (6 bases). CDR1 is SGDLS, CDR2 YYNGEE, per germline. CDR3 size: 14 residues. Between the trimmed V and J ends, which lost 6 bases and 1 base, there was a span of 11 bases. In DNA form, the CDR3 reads TGTGCCAGCAATAGCGGAACTTCCTACAATGAGCAGTTCTTC. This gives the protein CASNSGTSYNEQFF.

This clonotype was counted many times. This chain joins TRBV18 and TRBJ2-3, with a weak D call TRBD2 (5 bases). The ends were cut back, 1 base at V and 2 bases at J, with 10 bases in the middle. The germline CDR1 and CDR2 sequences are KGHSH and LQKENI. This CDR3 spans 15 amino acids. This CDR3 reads CASSPQADATDTQYF. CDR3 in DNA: TGTGCCAGCTCACCACAAGCGGATGCCACAGATACGCAGTATTTT.

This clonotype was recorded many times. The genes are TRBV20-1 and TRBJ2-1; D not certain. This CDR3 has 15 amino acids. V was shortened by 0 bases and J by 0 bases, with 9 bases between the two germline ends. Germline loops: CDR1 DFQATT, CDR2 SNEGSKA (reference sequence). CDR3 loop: CSARDGPGSYNEQFF. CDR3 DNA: TGCAGTGCTAGAGATGGGCCGGGCTCCTACAATGAGCAGTTCTTC.

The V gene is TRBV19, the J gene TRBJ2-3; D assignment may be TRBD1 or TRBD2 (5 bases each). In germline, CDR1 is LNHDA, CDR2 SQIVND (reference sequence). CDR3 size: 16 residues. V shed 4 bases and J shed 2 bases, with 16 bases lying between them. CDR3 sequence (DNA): TGTGCCAGTAGTAGCCCGGGGACCCGACTCACAGATACGCAGTATTTT. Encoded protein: CASSSPGTRLTDTQYF. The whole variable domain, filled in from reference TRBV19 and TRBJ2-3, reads DGGITQSPKYLFRKEGQNVTLSCEQNLNHDAMYWYRQDPGQGLRLIYYSQIVNDFQKGDIAEGYSVSREKKESFPLTVTSAQKNPTAFYLCASSSPGTRLTDTQYFGPGTRLTVL.

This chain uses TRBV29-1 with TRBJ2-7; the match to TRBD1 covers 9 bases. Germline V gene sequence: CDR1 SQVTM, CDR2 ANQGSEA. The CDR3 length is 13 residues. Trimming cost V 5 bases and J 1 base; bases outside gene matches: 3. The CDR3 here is CSVRDRASYEQYF. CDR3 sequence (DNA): TGCAGCGTTCGGGACAGGGCTTCCTACGAGCAGTACTTC.

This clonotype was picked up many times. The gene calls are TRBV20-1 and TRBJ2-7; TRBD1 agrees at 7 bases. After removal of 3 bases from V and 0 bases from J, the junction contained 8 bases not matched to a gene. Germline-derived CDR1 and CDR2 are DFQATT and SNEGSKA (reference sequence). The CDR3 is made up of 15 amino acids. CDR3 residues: CSARAGQVNSYEQYF. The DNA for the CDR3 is TGCAGTGCTAGGGCCGGACAGGTGAACTCCTACGAGCAGTACTTC.

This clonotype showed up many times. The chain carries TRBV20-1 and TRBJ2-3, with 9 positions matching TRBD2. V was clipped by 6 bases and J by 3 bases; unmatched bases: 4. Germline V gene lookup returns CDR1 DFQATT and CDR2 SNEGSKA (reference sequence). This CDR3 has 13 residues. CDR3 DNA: TGCAGTGCCTCCCTAGCGGGGACAGATACGCAGTATTTT. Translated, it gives CSASLAGTDTQYF.

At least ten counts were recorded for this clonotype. This chain's CDR3 is CASSLPGTGFPEAFF. Written as DNA, the CDR3 is TGTGCCAGCAGCCTCCCCGGGACAGGGTTCCCTGAAGCTTTCTTT. V and J are TRBV3-1 and TRBJ1-1, with TRBD1 matching over 9 bases. The CDR3 has 15 amino acids. V trimming: 4 bases; J trimming: 6 bases; junction bases outside the gene matches: 9. CDR1 and CDR2 from the germline V gene are LGHDT and YNNKEL (reference sequence).

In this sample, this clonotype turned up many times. Here the CDR3 reads CASSLGLTTDTQYF. CDR3 in DNA: TGTGCCAGCAGCTTGGGACTTACCACAGATACGCAGTATTTT. The chain uses TRBV7-3 and TRBJ2-3; weak D call: TRBD2 (6 bases). V lost 3 bases and J lost 2, with 9 bases in between. CDR3 length equals 14 residues. Per germline, CDR1 SGHTA and CDR2 FQGTGA. Based on the CDR3 plus reference TRBV7-3 and TRBJ2-3, the full variable domain is GAGVSQTPSNKVTEKGKYVELRCDPISGHTALYWYRQSLGQGPEFLIYFQGTGAADDSGLPNDRFFAVRPEGSVSTLKIQRTERGDSAVYLCASSLGLTTDTQYFGPGTRLTVL.

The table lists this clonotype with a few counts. CDR3 nucleotide sequence: TGTGCCAGCAGCTACTTGGGCGATGTTGGGACAGGGGAAGCTTTCTTT. This sequence encodes CASSYLGDVGTGEAFF. This chain uses TRBV7-9 with TRBJ1-1, with 9 bases identical to TRBD1. The CDR3 sequence is 16 residues long. Losses at the gene ends were 4 bases for V and 8 bases for J; bases not matched to a gene: 14. Per the germline V gene, CDR1 is SEHNR and CDR2 is FQNEAQ (reference sequence). The entire variable domain, with the rest obtained from reference TRBV7-9 and TRBJ1-1, is as follows: DTGVSQNPRHKITKRGQNVTFRCDPISEHNRLYWYRQTLGQGPEFLTYFQNEAQLEKSRLLSDRFSAERPKGSFSTLEIQRTEQGDSAMYLCASSYLGDVGTGEAFFGQGTRLTVV.

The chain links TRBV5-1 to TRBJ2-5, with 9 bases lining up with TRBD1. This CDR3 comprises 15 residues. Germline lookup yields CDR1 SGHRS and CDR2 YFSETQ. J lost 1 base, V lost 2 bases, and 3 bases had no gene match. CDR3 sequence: CASSFRDRAQETQYF. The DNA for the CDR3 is TGCGCCAGCAGCTTCCGGGACAGGGCCCAAGAGACCCAGTACTTC.

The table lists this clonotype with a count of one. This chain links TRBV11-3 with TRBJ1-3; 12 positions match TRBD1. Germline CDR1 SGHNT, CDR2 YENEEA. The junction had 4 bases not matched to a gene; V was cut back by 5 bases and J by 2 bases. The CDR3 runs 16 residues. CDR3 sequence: CASSPGTGGPGNTIYF. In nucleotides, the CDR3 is TGTGCCAGCAGCCCCGGGACAGGGGGCCCTGGAAACACCATATATTTT.

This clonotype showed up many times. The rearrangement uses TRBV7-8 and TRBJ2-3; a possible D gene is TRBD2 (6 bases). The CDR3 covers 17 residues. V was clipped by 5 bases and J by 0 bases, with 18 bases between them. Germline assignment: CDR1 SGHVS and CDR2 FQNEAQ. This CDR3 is CASSPFFPSGSTDTQYF. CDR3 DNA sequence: TGTGCCAGCAGCCCGTTCTTTCCGAGCGGGAGCACAGATACGCAGTATTTT.

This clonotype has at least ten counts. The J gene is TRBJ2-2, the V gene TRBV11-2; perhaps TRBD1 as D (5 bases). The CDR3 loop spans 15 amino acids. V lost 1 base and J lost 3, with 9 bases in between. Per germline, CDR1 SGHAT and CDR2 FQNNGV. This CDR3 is CASSLGGIYTGELFF. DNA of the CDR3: TGTGCCAGCAGCTTAGGGGGCATCTACACCGGGGAGCTGTTTTTT.

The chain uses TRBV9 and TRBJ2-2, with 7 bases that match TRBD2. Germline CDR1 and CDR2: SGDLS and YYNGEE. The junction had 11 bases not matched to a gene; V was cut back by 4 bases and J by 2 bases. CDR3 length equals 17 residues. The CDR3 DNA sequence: TGTGCCAGCAGCCGACTGTCTGCGGGAGTAAACACCGGGGAGCTGTTTTTT. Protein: CASSRLSAGVNTGELFF.

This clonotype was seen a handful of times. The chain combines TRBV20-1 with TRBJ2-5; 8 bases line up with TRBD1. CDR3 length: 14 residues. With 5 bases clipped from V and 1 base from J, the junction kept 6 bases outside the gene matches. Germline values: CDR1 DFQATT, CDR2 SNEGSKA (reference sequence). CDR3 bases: TGCAGTGCTCGGCAGGGGGCTCCCCAAGAGACCCAGTACTTC. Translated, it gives CSARQGAPQETQYF.

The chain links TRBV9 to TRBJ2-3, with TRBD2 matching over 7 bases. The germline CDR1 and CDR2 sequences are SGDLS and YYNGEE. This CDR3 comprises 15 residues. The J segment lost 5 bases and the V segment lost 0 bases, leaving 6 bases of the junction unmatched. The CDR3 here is CASSVGSGGGDTQYF. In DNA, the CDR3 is TGTGCCAGCAGCGTAGGATCGGGAGGAGGAGATACGCAGTATTTT.

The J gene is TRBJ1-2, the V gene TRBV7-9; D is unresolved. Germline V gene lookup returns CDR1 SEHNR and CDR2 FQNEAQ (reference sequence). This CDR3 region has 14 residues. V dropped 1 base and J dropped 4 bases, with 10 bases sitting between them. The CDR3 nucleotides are TGTGCCAGCAGCTTAGGTTGGGAGACCTATGGCTACACCTTC. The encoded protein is CASSLGWETYGYTF.

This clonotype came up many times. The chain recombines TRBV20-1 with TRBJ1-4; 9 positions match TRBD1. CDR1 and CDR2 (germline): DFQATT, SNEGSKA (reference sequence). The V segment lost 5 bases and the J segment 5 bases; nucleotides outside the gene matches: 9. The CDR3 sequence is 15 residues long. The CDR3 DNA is TGCAGTGCTCTAGAAGCCGGGACAGGGAATGAAAAACTGTTTTTT. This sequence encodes CSALEAGTGNEKLFF.

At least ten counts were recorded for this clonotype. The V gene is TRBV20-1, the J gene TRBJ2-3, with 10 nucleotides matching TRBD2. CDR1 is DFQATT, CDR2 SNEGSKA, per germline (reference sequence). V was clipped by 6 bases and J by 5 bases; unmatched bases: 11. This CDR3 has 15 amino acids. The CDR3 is CSAARASGRVDTQYF. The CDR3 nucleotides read TGCAGTGCGGCTCGGGCTAGCGGGAGAGTAGATACGCAGTATTTT.

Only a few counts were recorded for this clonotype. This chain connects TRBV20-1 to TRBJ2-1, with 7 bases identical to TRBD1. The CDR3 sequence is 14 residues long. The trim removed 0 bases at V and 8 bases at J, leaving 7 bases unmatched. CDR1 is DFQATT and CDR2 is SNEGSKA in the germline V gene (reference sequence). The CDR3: CSARDRGPIDEQFF. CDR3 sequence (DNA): TGCAGTGCTAGAGATAGGGGGCCGATAGATGAGCAGTTCTTC.

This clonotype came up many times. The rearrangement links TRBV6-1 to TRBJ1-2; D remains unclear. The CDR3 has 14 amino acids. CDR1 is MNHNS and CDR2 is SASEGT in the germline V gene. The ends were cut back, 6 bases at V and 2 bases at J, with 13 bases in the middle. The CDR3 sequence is CASSPGTSNYGYTF. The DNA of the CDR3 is TGTGCCAGCAGCCCAGGCACCTCGAACTATGGCTACACCTTC.

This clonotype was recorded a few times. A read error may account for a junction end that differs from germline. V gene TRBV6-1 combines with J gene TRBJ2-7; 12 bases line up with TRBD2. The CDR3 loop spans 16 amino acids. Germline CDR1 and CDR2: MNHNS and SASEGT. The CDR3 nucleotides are TGTGTCAGCAGGCAAACTAGCGGGAGGTCCCTCTACGAGCAGTACTTC. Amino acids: CVSRQTSGRSLYEQYF.

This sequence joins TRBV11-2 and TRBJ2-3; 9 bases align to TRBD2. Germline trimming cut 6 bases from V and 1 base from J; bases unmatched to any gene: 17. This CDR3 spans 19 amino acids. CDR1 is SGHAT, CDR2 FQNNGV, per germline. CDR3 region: CASRKRRVSGSHGTDTQYF. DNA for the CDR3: TGTGCCAGCAGGAAAAGGAGGGTTAGCGGGAGCCACGGCACAGATACGCAGTATTTT. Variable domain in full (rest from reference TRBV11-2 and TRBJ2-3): EAGVAQSPRYKIIEKRQSVAFWCNPISGHATLYWYQQILGQGPKLLIQFQNNGVVDDSQLPKDRFSAERLKGVDSTLKIQPAKLEDSAVYLCASRKRRVSGSHGTDTQYFGPGTRLTVL.